These 2 T cell receptor beta chains came from one sample sequenced in a study of blood T cells in healthy people across ages. With a J-beta primer mix and a sample-barcoded 5' primer, a second PCR ran about 7 to 12 cycles. MiXCR, run by TCRdb on the 5' RACE reads, gives a single entry per CDR3 protein. The sample includes some 640,000 distinct CDR3 sequences, more than 40% seen only once; the top ten take about 32%. The sequencing input was blood. The receptors derive from a woman aged 55-70 years in good health.

V and J are TRBV7-3 and TRBJ1-2; D might be TRBD1 (5 bases). V was shortened by 0 bases and J by 9 bases, with 14 bases between the two germline ends. Germline CDR1 reads SGHTA; CDR2 reads FQGTGA. The CDR3 runs 14 residues. The CDR3 here is CASSLTVSAGSYTF. CDR3 nucleotides: TGTGCCAGCAGCTTAACTGTAAGCGCAGGGAGCTACACCTTC.

In this sample, this clonotype turned up once. The chain links TRBV5-1 to TRBJ1-2; D is uncertain. CDR3 length: 15 residues. Between the trimmed V and J ends, which lost 0 bases and 6 bases, there was a span of 15 bases. Germline lookup yields CDR1 SGHRS and CDR2 YFSETQ. The CDR3 nucleotides read TGCGCCAGCAGCTTGGTCGGTTCCTCCCAGGATGGCTACACCTTC. This sequence encodes CASSLVGSSQDGYTF.